These 5 T cell receptor beta chains were all obtained from the same sample, sequenced in a study of T-cell memory formation after mild COVID-19. Via MiXCR, TCRdb re-called the 5' RACE reads, giving one row per CDR3 protein. The table lists about 260,000 distinct CDR3 sequences, 15% to 20% of them singletons. The sample taken for sequencing was PBMCs or a T cell subset sorted from them (not recorded which). These receptors came from a man between 18 and 29 years old who had mild COVID-19 (a few samples of this study predate the infection). Cell type and time point are not known.

This clonotype was seen a handful of times. For the CDR3, the DNA is TGTGCCAGCGGAACGACTTTGGGGGCCTACGAGCAGTACGTC. Protein: CASGTTLGAYEQYV. The chain recombines TRBV21-1 with TRBJ2-7; the table's TRBD1 call for D was not verified on the DNA. TRBV21-1 has pseudogene status. This CDR3 has 14 amino acids.

This clonotype was recorded a few times. The chain uses TRBV20-1 and TRBJ1-5, with no clear D. There are 13 residues in the CDR3. The germline V gene encodes CDR1 DFQATT and CDR2 SNEGSKA (reference sequence). With 6 bases removed from V and 3 bases from J, the gap between germline ends came to 12 bases. CDR3 residues: CSAARDFNQPQHF. The CDR3 nucleotides read TGCAGTGCCGCTAGGGATTTCAATCAGCCCCAGCATTTT.

In this sample, this clonotype turned up a few times. The genes are TRBV7-2 and TRBJ2-5; 7 nucleotides line up with TRBD2. Trimming removed 4 bases from V and 5 bases from J; junction bases left unmatched: 10. Germline CDR1 is SGHTA and CDR2 is FQGNSA. The CDR3 contains 15 residues. The chain's CDR3 is CASSSFLAEGETQYF. The DNA of the CDR3 is TGTGCCAGCAGCTCGTTTCTAGCGGAGGGGGAGACCCAGTACTTC.

The chain couples TRBV7-9 to TRBJ1-4; possibly TRBD1 for D (6 bases). Trimming stripped 2 bases from V and 4 bases from J, with 11 bases between. The CDR3 has 15 amino acids. Germline CDR1 reads SEHNR; CDR2 reads FQNEAQ (reference sequence). DNA of the CDR3: TGTGCCAGCAGCTTACAGCCGGACAGTAATGAAAAACTGTTTTTT. This gives the protein CASSLQPDSNEKLFF.

The rearrangement links TRBV5-1 to TRBJ1-1, with 10 nucleotides matching TRBD1. V lost 3 bases, J lost 0 bases, and 8 bases stayed unmatched. Per the germline V gene, CDR1 is SGHRS and CDR2 is YFSETQ. The CDR3 runs to 17 residues. DNA of the CDR3: TGCGCCAGCAGCTCCCGGGACAGGGGCCATCTGAACACTGAAGCTTTCTTT. Its translation is CASSSRDRGHLNTEAFF.